This T cell receptor beta chain was recorded in a study of response to subunit inactivated influenza vaccine. Trimming removed 3 bases from V and 0 bases from J, with 9 bases in between. The CDR3 runs 15 residues. The germline CDR1 and CDR2 sequences are SGHAT and FQNNGV. Study results and limitations: It was suggested by the authors that few new T cells are recruited by each seasonal influenza vaccination.

This clonotype showed up just a few times. The antigen remains undetermined. TCRdb re-called the RT-PCR reads with MiXCR, one entry per CDR3 protein. The repertoire consists of approximately 700,000 distinct CDR3 sequences, with approximately 14% occurring once and the leading ten covering 6.5% to 8.5%. The sample in question was PBMCs from blood, obtained 14 to 15 days before vaccination. The sequence derives from a middle-aged man who received an inactivated influenza vaccine. The chain has TRBV11-2 and TRBJ2-1; D call uncertain. The CDR3 DNA sequence: TGTGCCAGCAGCTTGGGTGGATACTCCTACAATGAGCAGTTCTTC. The encoded protein is CASSLGGYSYNEQFF.